This TCR beta chain was sequenced for a study of T cells in Graves' hyperthyroidism and ophthalmopathy. Germline assignment: CDR1 MNHEY and CDR2 SMNVEV (reference sequence). The length of the CDR3 is 13 residues. Trimming stripped 9 bases from V and 4 bases from J, with 12 bases between. Findings and limits, study-wide: Ophthalmopathy was model-predicted a median about six months pre-onset.

Orbital computed tomography, thyroid ultrasound, serum thyroxine and TRAb, and clinical symptoms together informed the diagnoses. PBMCs were derived from about 10 ml fresh peripheral blood. RNA transcripts gave rise to amplified TCR beta CDR3 regions. An initial round of RT-PCR targeting the TCR CDR3 relied on the HTBI primer set. MiXCR, applied by TCRdb to the multiplex PCR reads, yields one record per CDR3 protein. The sample gives about 500,000 distinct CDR3 sequences, roughly a sixth of which show up once; approximately 18% is in the top ten. Turning to this clonotype: Its antigen is as yet unknown.

The rearrangement links TRBV27 to TRBJ2-2, with D unclear. Sequenced input: blood. This TCR was recovered from a young woman with Graves' ophthalmopathy. The CDR3 reads CASRSTGTGELFF. Here the CDR3 DNA reads TGTGCCAGTCGGAGTACGGGCACCGGGGAGCTGTTTTTT.